The present T cell receptor (beta chain) was sequenced within a study of Tregs in tolerant kidney transplant recipients. Sequencing used immunoSEQ multiplex PCR; TCRdb keeps in-frame clones, though not all of them. This table holds fewer than 20,000 clones, roughly 82% found once. The sequencing sample was made of Tregs from blood. The clonotype was recovered from a human donor in good health.

CDR3 bases: TGCAGCGTACTAGTGACCCGTCCGGGCGAGCAGTACTTC. Translated, it gives CSVLVTRPGEQYF. The chain employs TRBV29-1 and TRBJ2-7, with a tentative D call TRBD2 (5 bases). In germline, CDR1 is SQVTM, CDR2 ANQGSEA. CDR3 size: 13 residues. Trimming left V 6 bases short and J 6 bases short, with 18 bases between.